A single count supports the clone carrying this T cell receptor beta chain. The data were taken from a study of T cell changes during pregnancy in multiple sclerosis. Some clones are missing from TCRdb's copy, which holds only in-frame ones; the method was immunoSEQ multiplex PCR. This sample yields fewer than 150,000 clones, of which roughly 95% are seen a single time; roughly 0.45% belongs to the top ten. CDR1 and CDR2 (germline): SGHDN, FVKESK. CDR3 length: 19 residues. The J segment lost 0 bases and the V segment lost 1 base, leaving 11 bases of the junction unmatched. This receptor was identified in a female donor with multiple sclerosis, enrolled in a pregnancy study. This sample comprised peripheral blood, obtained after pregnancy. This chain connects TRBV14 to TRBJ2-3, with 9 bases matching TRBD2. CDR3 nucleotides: TGTGCCAGCAGCCAAGCAAGGGGTACTAGCGGGTTTAGCACAGATACGCAGTATTTT. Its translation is CASSQARGTSGFSTDTQYF.